The TCR beta chain described here comes from a study of T cell changes during pregnancy in multiple sclerosis. J gave up 1 base and V 4 bases, and 7 bases lay outside the gene matches. The V gene's germline CDR1 is LGHNA and CDR2 YNFKEQ. The CDR3 contains 15 residues. TCRdb's copy holds only in-frame clones and misses some; the assay was immunoSEQ multiplex PCR. Of roughly 110,000 clones detected, 85% to 95% appear once; the ten largest clones hold over 0.65%. This clone was seen just once. The receptor comes from a female donor in good health, enrolled as a control in a pregnancy study. The chain has TRBV4-2 and TRBJ2-7; 7 nucleotides match TRBD1. Sample: peripheral blood, taken in the third trimester of pregnancy. CDR3 sequence: CASSPNRGSSYEQYF. The CDR3 region has the DNA TGTGCCAGCAGCCCCAACAGGGGAAGTTCCTACGAGCAGTACTTC.